Listed below are T cell receptor beta chains from one sample, sequenced in a study of cytomegalovirus exposure and HLA in healthy donors. The table came from immunoSEQ multiplex PCR; TCRdb's copy has only in-frame clones and leaves some out. This sample has 150,000 to 200,000 clones; approximately 77% occur once, and the top ten carry around 2.1%. Sequenced sample: PBMCs. Source of these receptors: a middle-aged man in good health and CMV-seropositive. Each CDR3 is given with its conserved first and last residue. The D gene is left open where the match is weak. Clone size appears in some rows only: once, few, many, or a class for an expanded clone.

>TRBV6-5|TRBJ2-1|.|15|.
CASSLGQSLPNEQFF
TGTGCCAGCAGCCTAGGACAGTCCCTTCCGAATGAGCAGTTCTTC
>TRBV29-1|TRBJ2-5|few|12|.
CSVEGQQETQYF
TGCAGCGTTGAGGGGCAACAAGAGACCCAGTACTTC
>TRBV4-3|TRBJ2-2|.|17|.
CASSLLGAGADTGELFF
TGCGCCAGCAGCCTCCTAGGCGCGGGGGCGGACACCGGGGAGCTGTTTTTT
>TRBV4-1|TRBJ2-3|.|16|.
CASSPRAARREDTQYF
TGCGCCAGCAGCCCTCGCGCCGCTAGGAGGGAAGATACGCAGTATTTT
>TRBV4-2|TRBJ2-6|.|14|.
CASSLSDRDNVLTF
TGTGCCAGCAGCCTCTCGGACAGAGACAACGTCCTGACTTTC
>TRBV6-6|TRBJ1-2|.|13|.
CASSVLGSYGYTF
TGTGCCAGCAGTGTACTAGGAAGCTATGGCTACACCTTC
>TRBV27|TRBJ1-6|.|14|.
CASSLVQGNSPLHF
TGTGCCAGCAGTTTGGTTCAGGGAAATTCACCCCTCCACTTT
>TRBV7-2|TRBJ1-2|.|16|TRBD1
CASSSPGTGPNYGYTF
TGTGCCAGCAGCTCCCCCGGGACAGGTCCGAACTATGGCTACACCTTC
>TRBV4-3|TRBJ2-2|.|16|.
CASSQGRAWVSGELFF
TGCGCCAGCAGCCAAGGCAGGGCGTGGGTTTCCGGGGAGCTGTTTTTT
>TRBV5-1|TRBJ2-7|.|13|.
CASSLAGTYEQYF
TGCGCCAGCAGCTTGGCCGGGACCTACGAGCAGTACTTC
>TRBV27|TRBJ1-2|.|13|.
CASSFGQNYGYTF
TGTGCCAGCAGCTTTGGACAGAACTATGGCTACACCTTC
>TRBV7-2|TRBJ1-5|.|13|TRBD1
CASYRGGNQPQHF
TGTGCCAGCTACAGGGGCGGCAATCAGCCCCAGCATTTT
>TRBV29-1|TRBJ2-7|.|15|.
CSVVSQRSVVYEQYF
TGCAGCGTTGTTTCCCAGCGAAGTGTTGTCTACGAGCAGTACTTC
>TRBV28|TRBJ1-6|.|15|.
CASSLYRQGSSPLHF
TGTGCCAGCAGTTTATATCGGCAGGGAAGTTCACCCCTCCACTTT
>TRBV7-9|TRBJ2-7|.|15|TRBD1
CASSLGQGSSYEQYF
TGTGCCAGCAGCTTAGGACAGGGGAGCTCCTACGAGCAGTACTTC
>TRBV6-5|TRBJ1-4|.|15|TRBD1
CASSYSTGTGEKLFF
TGTGCCAGCAGTTACAGTACAGGGACAGGCGAAAAACTGTTTTTT
>TRBV11-2|TRBJ2-7|.|14|.
CASSLGGRFYEQYF
TGTGCCAGCAGCTTAGGGGGCAGGTTCTACGAGCAGTACTTC
>TRBV6-6|TRBJ2-7|.|14|TRBD1
CASSEGQGQGKQYF
TGTGCCAGCAGTGAGGGACAGGGCCAGGGAAAGCAGTACTTC
>TRBV19|TRBJ2-1|.|15|TRBD2
CASSWRTSGGPGEFF
TGTGCCAGTAGTTGGCGGACTAGCGGAGGACCTGGGGAGTTCTTC
>TRBV28|TRBJ1-2|few|12|TRBD1
CASSRDRGGYTF
TGTGCCAGCAGTAGGGACAGGGGTGGCTACACCTTC
>TRBV5-1|TRBJ2-7|.|14|.
CASSLAGIPDGAYF
TGCGCCAGCAGCTTGGCCGGGATCCCTGACGGAGCGTACTTC
>TRBV9|TRBJ1-4|.|16|TRBD1
CASSAGQGSGGEKLFF
TGTGCCAGCAGCGCTGGACAGGGGTCTGGGGGAGAAAAACTGTTTTTT
>TRBV5-1|TRBJ2-7|.|14|TRBD1
CASSPDRGSYEQYF
TGCGCCAGCAGCCCAGACAGGGGCTCCTACGAGCAGTACTTC
>TRBV5-4|TRBJ2-1|.|14|.
CASSLKNREDEQFF
TGTGCCAGCAGTCTCAAAAACAGGGAAGATGAGCAGTTCTTC
>TRBV5-4|TRBJ2-7|.|15|TRBD1
CATTSLTGQGAILYF
TGTGCCACCACTTCTTTAACGGGACAGGGGGCGATTCTGTACTTC
>TRBV7-2|TRBJ1-1|.|15|.
CASSLVTGVDTEAFF
TGTGCCAGCAGCTTAGTAACGGGGGTTGACACTGAAGCTTTCTTT
>TRBV6-4|TRBJ2-3|.|15|TRBD2
CASSESGGAADTQYF
TGTGCCAGCAGTGAAAGCGGGGGGGCTGCAGATACGCAGTATTTT
>TRBV4-3|TRBJ1-2|once|16|.
CASSQDRWGGNYGYTF
TGCGCCAGCAGCCAAGATCGATGGGGGGGCAACTATGGCTACACCTTC
>TRBV9|TRBJ2-7|once|14|TRBD2
CASSLGTSGYEQYF
TGTGCCAGCAGCCTGGGGACTAGCGGCTACGAGCAGTACTTC
>TRBV5-6|TRBJ2-1|.|16|TRBD2
CASSWTSGGEGNEQFF
TGTGCCAGCAGCTGGACTAGCGGGGGGGAGGGGAATGAGCAGTTCTTC
>TRBV27|TRBJ1-5|few|13|.
CASSFFRNQPQHF
TGTGCCAGCAGTTTTTTCAGAAATCAGCCCCAGCATTTT
>TRBV4-3|TRBJ2-1|.|18|TRBD2
CASSQETSGGITRDEQFF
TGCGCCAGCAGCCAAGAGACTAGCGGGGGGATTACGAGAGATGAGCAGTTCTTC
>TRBV5-1|TRBJ2-3|.|16|.
CASSLFVGTNTDTQYF
TGCGCCAGCAGCTTGTTCGTGGGGACAAACACAGATACGCAGTATTTT
>TRBV4-1|TRBJ1-5|once|15|.
CASSQDKSLNQPQHF
TGCGCCAGCAGCCAAGATAAATCCCTAAATCAGCCCCAGCATTTT
>TRBV6-5|TRBJ2-3|.|14|TRBD1
CASTRRGPGDTQYF
TGTGCCAGCACCCGCAGGGGGCCTGGAGATACGCAGTATTTT
>TRBV2|TRBJ2-7|.|12|.
CASRSLTYEQYF
TGTGCCAGCCGGAGCCTTACCTACGAGCAGTACTTC
>TRBV7-9|TRBJ1-4|few|14|.
CASSLGGRDEKLFF
TGTGCCAGCAGCTTAGGTGGCAGGGATGAAAAACTGTTTTTT
>TRBV19|TRBJ2-6|.|16|.
CASILEPGTGANVLTF
TGTGCCAGTATCCTAGAGCCAGGGACTGGGGCCAACGTCCTGACTTTC
>TRBV4-2|TRBJ1-4|.|16|.
CASSQMGSGGGEKLFF
TGTGCCAGCAGCCAAATGGGGTCGGGGGGAGGAGAAAAACTGTTTTTT
>TRBV5-1|TRBJ2-3|few|15|.
CASSLVDGVTDTQYF
TGCGCCAGCAGCTTGGTCGACGGAGTCACAGATACGCAGTATTTT
>TRBV13|TRBJ1-6|.|16|TRBD1
CASSTRTGSYNSPLHF
TGTGCCAGCAGCACCCGGACAGGGAGCTATAATTCACCCCTCCACTTT
>TRBV11-3|TRBJ2-5|.|15|.
CASTRLGKDQETQYF
TGTGCCAGCACCAGACTAGGGAAGGACCAAGAGACCCAGTACTTC
>TRBV30|TRBJ1-5|few|14|.
CAWTRGSGNQPQHF
TGTGCCTGGACCCGGGGGTCGGGAAATCAGCCCCAGCATTTT
>TRBV6-5|TRBJ1-4|.|15|.
CASRLSYSTNEKLFF
TGTGCCAGCAGATTATCCTACTCAACTAATGAAAAACTGTTTTTT
>TRBV7-9|TRBJ1-1|.|14|.
CASCLEGWDTEAFF
TGTGCCAGCTGTCTGGAGGGGTGGGACACTGAAGCTTTCTTT
>TRBV6-6|TRBJ2-2|.|13|.
CASSLRQTGELFF
TGTGCCAGCAGTTTACGCCAGACCGGGGAGCTGTTTTTT
>TRBV19|TRBJ2-3|.|19|TRBD2
CASSELGLAGGYRTDTQYF
TGTGCCAGTAGTGAATTGGGACTAGCGGGGGGCTACCGCACAGATACGCAGTATTTT
>TRBV2|TRBJ1-5|.|18|TRBD1
CASSTPGQRHYSNQPQHF
TGTGCCAGCTCAACACCGGGACAGCGACACTATAGCAATCAGCCCCAGCATTTT
>TRBV27|TRBJ1-1|.|17|TRBD1
CASKGWWSGQGDTEAFF
TGTGCCAGCAAGGGTTGGTGGTCGGGACAGGGTGACACTGAAGCTTTCTTT
>TRBV4-1|TRBJ1-5|.|15|.
CASSQLGLQHQPQHF
TGCGCCAGCAGCCAGCTAGGTCTTCAACATCAGCCCCAGCATTTT